Here is one TCR beta chain with its context. This sample was taken from a study of post-analysis software for immune sequencing data. Study context: The patients showed relapsing-remitting, secondary progressive and progressive-relapsing multiple sclerosis courses.

Unique molecular identifiers were built into the TCR beta cDNA libraries. TCRdb recomputed calls from the PCR reads with MiXCR, one row per CDR3 protein. The data hold about 770,000 distinct CDR3 sequences, with 35% to 55% observed a single time. This receptor was taken from a girl aged 5 to 17 with multiple sclerosis. The sample consisted of blood.

The CDR3 here is CASSYGRLAQDEQYF. The DNA of the CDR3 is TGTGCCAGCAGTTACGGGCGACTAGCACAGGACGAGCAGTACTTC. The genes are TRBV6-5 and TRBJ2-4; 7 positions match TRBD2. The DNA end favors TRBJ2-7, so the J call may be wrong. Germline-derived CDR1 and CDR2 are MNHEY and SVGAGI. This CDR3 contains 15 residues.